Each of the 32 T cell receptor beta chains below was sequenced from the same sample in a study of somatic mutations in cytotoxic T cells in rheumatoid arthritis. Clones were read by immunoSEQ multiplex PCR, and TCRdb kept only the in-frame ones, dropping some. The sample lists some 30,000 clones; around 87% were seen once. The sequencing input was CD8+ T cells sorted from blood. Receptors originate from an adult with rheumatoid arthritis.

The DNA for the CDR3 is TGTGCCAGCAGCTCCAGCTTCGGACGGACAGGGAGATCCGACGGGGAGCTGTTTTTT. Encoded protein: CASSSSFGRTGRSDGELFF. The chain carries TRBV7-9 and TRBJ2-2, with 8 bases fitting TRBD1. This CDR3 is 19 amino acids long. Germline CDR1 is SEHNR and CDR2 is FQNEAQ (reference sequence). J was trimmed by 7 bases and V by 4 bases; bases with no gene match: 20.

The chain carries TRBV4-3 and TRBJ2-3; D unresolved. This CDR3 has 15 amino acids. Germline values: CDR1 LGHNA, CDR2 YSLEER. V dropped 0 bases and J dropped 3 bases, with 10 bases sitting between them. This CDR3 is CASSQESRETDTQYF. In DNA, the CDR3 is TGCGCCAGCAGCCAAGAATCCCGAGAAACAGATACGCAGTATTTT.

The chain recombines TRBV10-1 with TRBJ1-3; maybe TRBD1 (5 bases). Trimming took 4 bases from V and 0 from J, leaving 16 bases between them. The germline CDR1 and CDR2 sequences are WNHNN and SYGVQD (reference sequence). The CDR3 sequence is 17 residues long. Here the CDR3 reads CASSGCQGQTSGNTIYF. For the CDR3, the DNA is TGCGCCAGCAGTGGGTGCCAAGGACAAACCTCTGGAAACACCATATATTTT.

This clone was found a few times. The genes are TRBV4-1 and TRBJ1-1; 8 positions agree with TRBD1. CDR3 length: 15 amino acids. The germline V gene encodes CDR1 MGHRA and CDR2 YSYEKL. The V and J ends lost 2 bases and 4 bases, in that order; junction bases with no gene match: 6. The CDR3 protein is CASSQPGQAFTEAFF. For the CDR3, the DNA is TGCGCCAGCAGCCAACCGGGACAGGCGTTCACTGAAGCTTTCTTT.

The chain is built from TRBV30 and TRBJ1-5; unclear D gene. The germline V and J ends were trimmed by 0 bases and 4 bases, with 7 bases remaining between them. Germline V gene lookup returns CDR1 GTSNPN and CDR2 SVGIG (reference sequence). The CDR3 loop spans 13 amino acids. Here the CDR3 DNA reads TGTGCCTGGAGTGTGGCAGGTAATCAGCCCCAGCATTTT. It specifies CAWSVAGNQPQHF.

The chain is built from TRBV7-9 and TRBJ2-1; D call uncertain. Per germline, CDR1 SEHNR and CDR2 FQNEAQ (reference sequence). The CDR3 sequence is 11 residues long. Trimming pared 5 bases from V and 10 bases from J, leaving 9 bases between. CDR3 loop: CASSPRWEQFF. CDR3 nucleotides: TGTGCCAGCAGCCCCCGGTGGGAGCAGTTCTTC.

This sequence joins TRBV7-6 and TRBJ1-5; D ambiguous. Trimming shortened V by 5 bases and J by 5 bases, and 10 bases separated the two germline ends. The CDR3 is 13 residues long. The germline V gene has CDR1 SGHVS and CDR2 FNYEAQ. The CDR3 here is CASSESRYQPQHF. The CDR3 coding sequence is TGTGCCAGCAGCGAAAGTCGATATCAGCCCCAGCATTTT.

The chain employs TRBV19 and TRBJ2-1; unclear D gene. The CDR3 is 13 amino acids. CDR1 and CDR2 from the germline V gene are LNHDA and SQIVND (reference sequence). The V end lost 5 bases, the J end lost 0 bases, and 5 bases lay between the germline ends. The CDR3 here is CASSWSSYNEQFF. CDR3 in DNA: TGTGCCAGTAGTTGGAGCTCCTACAATGAGCAGTTCTTC.

The rearrangement joins TRBV27 to TRBJ2-1; no reliable D call. This CDR3 region has 13 residues. Germline V gives CDR1 MNHEY, CDR2 SMNVEV (reference sequence). With 5 bases removed from V and 2 bases from J, the gap between germline ends came to 7 bases. The CDR3 loop reads CASSLIPYNEQFF. The CDR3 DNA reads TGTGCCAGCAGTCTGATCCCCTACAATGAGCAGTTCTTC.

The chain uses TRBV5-1 and TRBJ2-5; D is tentatively TRBD1 or TRBD2 (5 bases each). Matching the DNA end better, TRBJ2-7 makes the J call doubtful. The CDR3 is 15 residues long. The V gene's germline CDR1 is SGHRS and CDR2 YFSETQ. In DNA, the CDR3 is TGCGCCAGCAGCGAAACCCCGGGACCAACCTACGAGCAGTACTTC. Amino acids: CASSETPGPTYEQYF.

A few counts support this clone. DNA of the CDR3: TGCGCCAGCAGCCAAGATTCCAGGGATGGCTACACCTTC. The encoded protein is CASSQDSRDGYTF. This chain links TRBV4-1 with TRBJ1-2; a possible D gene is TRBD1 (5 bases). Trimming shortened V by 0 bases and J by 6 bases, and 8 bases separated the two germline ends. The CDR3 consists of 13 residues. Germline V gene sequence: CDR1 MGHRA, CDR2 YSYEKL.

CDR3 coding DNA: TGCGCCAGCAGCCAAGATTCGGGACAGCTCTATGGCTACACCTTC. This codes for CASSQDSGQLYGYTF. The rearrangement uses TRBV4-1 and TRBJ1-2; the match to TRBD1 covers 7 bases. Germline lookup yields CDR1 MGHRA and CDR2 YSYEKL. The CDR3 length is 15 residues. The V gene end was trimmed by 0 bases and the J gene end by 4 bases; junction bases not matched to a gene: 5.

The chain employs TRBV25-1 and TRBJ2-1; 9 bases are a match to TRBD1. CDR1 and CDR2 (germline): MGHDK, SYGVNS. V was pared by 4 bases and J by 4 bases, with 2 bases of the junction left unmatched. The CDR3 loop spans 14 amino acids. The CDR3 DNA follows: TGTGCCAGCAGTGCCGGGACAGGGTACAATGAGCAGTTCTTC. Translation: CASSAGTGYNEQFF.

The V gene is TRBV5-8, the J gene TRBJ2-7; D uncertain. The V end lost 4 bases, the J end lost 2 bases, and 22 bases lay between the germline ends. The CDR3 sequence is 17 residues long. CDR1 SGHTS and CDR2 YDEGEE come from the germline V gene. CDR3 sequence: CASSLLRSGFLAYEQYF. The CDR3 DNA reads TGTGCCAGCAGCCTACTGCGTTCAGGATTCCTCGCCTACGAGCAGTACTTC.

The gene calls are TRBV5-1 and TRBJ2-1; no clear D. This CDR3 spans 14 amino acids. Germline V gene lookup returns CDR1 SGHRS and CDR2 YFSETQ. V lost 0 bases, J lost 5 bases, and 9 bases lay in between. For the CDR3, the DNA is TGCGCCAGCAGCTTGGTTAGTAGTCACAATGAGCAGTTCTTC. This translates into CASSLVSSHNEQFF.

The chain couples TRBV28 to TRBJ2-3, with D possibly being TRBD1 (5 bases). The V and J ends lost 6 bases and 0 bases respectively, with 10 bases between them. CDR3 size: 14 residues. From germline, CDR1 is MDHEN and CDR2 SYDVKM. This chain's CDR3 is CASSAGFSTDTQYF. As DNA, the CDR3 is TGTGCCAGCAGCGCAGGGTTTAGCACAGATACGCAGTATTTT.

This clone was observed a single time. V gene TRBV19 combines with J gene TRBJ1-2; D is undetermined. The V end lost 9 bases, the J end lost 5 bases, and 10 bases lay between the germline ends. The CDR3 contains 11 residues. Looked up from germline, CDR1 is LNHDA and CDR2 is SQIVND (reference sequence). The DNA for the CDR3 is TGTGCCAGCTGGATACGTTATGGCTACACCTTC. As protein: CASWIRYGYTF.

This chain links TRBV28 with TRBJ1-2, with 8 bases aligning to TRBD1. CDR1 and CDR2 (germline): MDHEN, SYDVKM. The CDR3 extends over 13 amino acids. V lost 5 bases, J lost 8 bases, and 7 bases stayed unmatched. CDR3 sequence reads: CASSPTGAGGYTF. The CDR3 region has the DNA TGTGCCAGCAGTCCGACAGGGGCGGGCGGCTACACCTTC.

This rearrangement joins TRBV14 to TRBJ1-4; tentative D call: TRBD1 (6 bases). There are 16 residues in the CDR3. V lost 10 bases and J 5 bases, leaving 23 bases between the germline ends. The germline gives CDR1 SGHDN, CDR2 FVKESK. CDR3 DNA: TGTGCCACCGATTTGGACAGTTTGTCTTTAAATGAAAAACTGTTTTTT. Protein product: CATDLDSLSLNEKLFF.

This clone was observed a handful of times. The chain combines TRBV4-2 with TRBJ2-2; the D call may be TRBD1 or TRBD2 (5 bases each). Germline CDR1 reads LGHNA; CDR2 reads YNFKEQ. V was clipped by 4 bases and J by 7 bases, with 7 bases between them. CDR3 length: 12 residues. Here the CDR3 reads CASSRGIGELFF. CDR3 DNA: TGTGCCAGCAGCCGGGGGATCGGGGAGCTGTTTTTT.

The chain recombines TRBV5-5 with TRBJ1-2; tentative D call: TRBD1 (5 bases). The V gene's germline CDR1 is SGHKS and CDR2 YYEKEE (reference sequence). The CDR3 is 13 residues long. Trimming took off 0 bases at V and 2 bases at J, with 5 bases between the two ends. CDR3 residues: CASSLGQNYGYTF. CDR3 DNA: TGTGCCAGCAGCTTGGGACAGAACTATGGCTACACCTTC.

The chain employs TRBV4-3 and TRBJ1-5; maybe TRBD1 (5 bases). Germline V gives CDR1 LGHNA, CDR2 YSLEER. Trimming removed 0 bases at V and 5 bases at J, with 11 bases between. The CDR3 spans 15 residues. The CDR3 sequence: CASSQDLSRDQPQHF. DNA for the CDR3: TGCGCCAGCAGCCAAGATCTTAGCAGGGATCAGCCCCAGCATTTT.

The chain joins TRBV28 to TRBJ1-2, with 10 bases lining up with TRBD1. This CDR3 is built from 15 residues. V lost 4 bases to trimming and J lost 5 bases; unmatched junction nucleotides: 7. Germline lookup yields CDR1 MDHEN and CDR2 SYDVKM. The CDR3 DNA reads as TGTGCCAGCAGTTACCGGGACAGGGGATTGTATGGCTACACCTTC. It translates to CASSYRDRGLYGYTF.

The chain employs TRBV4-1 and TRBJ2-2, with D uncertain. CDR3 size: 14 residues. Germline assignment: CDR1 MGHRA and CDR2 YSYEKL. Between the trimmed V and J ends, which lost 1 base and 1 base, there was a span of 4 bases. The CDR3 DNA reads TGCGCCAGCAGCCAAGGACAGAACACCGGGGAGCTGTTTTTT. It is translated as CASSQGQNTGELFF.

V is TRBV2 and J is TRBJ1-3; maybe TRBD1 (5 bases). This CDR3 is 14 amino acids long. In germline, CDR1 is SNHLY, CDR2 FYNNEI. Trimming left V 5 bases short and J 4 bases short, with 12 bases between. In nucleotides, the CDR3 is TGTGCCAGCAGTTTGGGGGTTGGCGGAAACACCATATATTTT. It translates to CASSLGVGGNTIYF.

The V and J genes are TRBV16 and TRBJ2-7; D is ambiguous. The V end was cut by 0 bases, the J end by 13 bases, with 13 bases between. The germline V gene has CDR1 KGHSY and CDR2 FQNENV. The length of the CDR3 is 12 residues. The CDR3 spells CASSQSKERLYF. In DNA form, the CDR3 reads TGTGCCAGCAGCCAATCGAAGGAGAGACTTTACTTC.

This chain connects TRBV30 to TRBJ2-7; D is uncertain. Germline assignment: CDR1 GTSNPN and CDR2 SVGIG (reference sequence). This CDR3 spans 12 amino acids. Deletions cut 0 bases from V and 3 bases from J, with 6 bases between. The chain's CDR3 is CAWSVTDYEQYF. As DNA, the CDR3 is TGTGCCTGGAGTGTAACAGACTACGAGCAGTACTTC.

This chain joins TRBV11-2 and TRBJ2-7; 7 bases agree with TRBD1. Germline trimming cut 0 bases from V and 4 bases from J; bases unmatched to any gene: 12. Germline loops: CDR1 SGHAT, CDR2 FQNNGV. This CDR3 has 17 amino acids. The CDR3 coding sequence is TGTGCCAGCAGCTTAGATAGGGACAGAAAAATTTGGTACGAGCAGTACTTC. Encoded protein: CASSLDRDRKIWYEQYF.

The gene calls are TRBV7-9 and TRBJ2-7; 9 nucleotides match TRBD2. Per germline, CDR1 SEHNR and CDR2 FQNEAQ (reference sequence). The trim removed 7 bases at V and 1 base at J, leaving 17 bases unmatched. The CDR3 extends over 18 amino acids. The CDR3 is CASTYTIAGGPSSYEQYF. The CDR3 DNA is TGTGCCAGCACCTATACCATTGCGGGAGGGCCGTCTTCCTACGAGCAGTACTTC.

V gene TRBV5-1 combines with J gene TRBJ2-7; 7 bases match TRBD1. Trimming took 4 bases from V and 1 from J; bases not matched to a gene: 2. Germline V gene lookup returns CDR1 SGHRS and CDR2 YFSETQ. The CDR3 extends over 13 amino acids. The CDR3 DNA reads as TGCGCCAGCAGCCAACAGGGGTCCTACGAGCAGTACTTC. Translation gives CASSQQGSYEQYF.

This clone was picked up one time. The CDR3 spells CASSLGQGANEQFF. DNA for the CDR3: TGTGCCAGCAGCTTAGGACAGGGGGCAAATGAGCAGTTCTTC. The chain carries TRBV7-2 and TRBJ2-1; TRBD1 aligns across 10 bases. CDR1 and CDR2 from the germline V gene are SGHTA and FQGNSA. The CDR3 length is 14 residues. Trimming at V came to 1 base and at J to 7 bases, leaving 1 base not matched to a gene.

This clone has a handful of counts. The V and J genes are TRBV4-2 and TRBJ2-6; 7 positions agree with TRBD1. Germline-derived CDR1 and CDR2 are LGHNA and YNFKEQ. V was clipped by 3 bases and J by 4 bases; unmatched bases: 9. There are 17 residues in the CDR3. CDR3 protein: CASSQGNRGLGANVLTF. The CDR3 region has the DNA TGTGCCAGCAGCCAGGGGAACAGGGGCCTCGGGGCCAACGTCCTGACTTTC.